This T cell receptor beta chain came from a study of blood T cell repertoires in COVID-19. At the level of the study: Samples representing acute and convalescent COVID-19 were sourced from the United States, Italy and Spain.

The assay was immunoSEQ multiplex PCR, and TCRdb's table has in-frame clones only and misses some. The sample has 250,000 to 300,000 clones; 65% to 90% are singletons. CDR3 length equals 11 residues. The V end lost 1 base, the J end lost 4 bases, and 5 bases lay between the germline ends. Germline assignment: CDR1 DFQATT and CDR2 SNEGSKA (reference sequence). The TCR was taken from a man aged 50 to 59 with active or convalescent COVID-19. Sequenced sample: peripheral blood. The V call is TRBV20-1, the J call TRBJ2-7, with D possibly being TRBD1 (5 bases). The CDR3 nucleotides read TGCAGTGCTAGAGGACAGTACGAGCAGTACTTC. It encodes CSARGQYEQYF.